This T cell receptor (beta chain) was sequenced in a study of T-cell reconstitution after alpha-beta-depleted transplantation in children. Study-level findings and limits: Roughly two months post-transplant, alpha-beta T cells reportedly originated from several hundred graft clones that had expanded. Day-60 TCRbeta diversity that was high in some patients was derived from surviving recipient T cells and thymic progenitors.

Germline V gene sequence: CDR1 LGHDT, CDR2 YNNKEL (reference sequence). Between the trimmed V and J ends, which lost 4 bases and 5 bases, there was a span of 9 bases. The CDR3 loop spans 12 amino acids. A TCRbeta library incorporating unique molecular identifiers was prepared. In TCRdb, the PCR reads were re-called with MiXCR into one record per CDR3 protein. The data contain 530,000 or so distinct CDR3 sequences, roughly 27% of them singletons. A note on this clonotype: Its antigen is unknown.

The TCR sequence derives from a boy under two years old with Wiskott-Aldrich syndrome, due to receive a stem cell transplant. The V gene is TRBV3-1, the J gene TRBJ2-7; unclear D gene. The sequences come from PBMCs, collected before TCRalphabeta/CD19-depleted stem cell transplant. DNA of the CDR3: TGTGCCAGCAGCCCGGACGTGAACGAGCAGTACTTC. This translates into CASSPDVNEQYF.